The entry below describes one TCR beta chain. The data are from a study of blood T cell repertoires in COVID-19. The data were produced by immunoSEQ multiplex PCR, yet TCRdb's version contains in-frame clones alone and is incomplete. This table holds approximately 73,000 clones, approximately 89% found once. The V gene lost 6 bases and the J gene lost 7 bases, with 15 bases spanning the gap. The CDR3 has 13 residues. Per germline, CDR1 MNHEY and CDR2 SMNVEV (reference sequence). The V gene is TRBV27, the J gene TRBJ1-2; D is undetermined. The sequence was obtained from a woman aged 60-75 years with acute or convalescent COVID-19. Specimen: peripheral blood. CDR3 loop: CASSPRIGGGYTF. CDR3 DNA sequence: TGTGCCAGCAGCCCAAGGATAGGCGGTGGCTACACCTTC.